A selection of T cell receptor beta chains follows, all from one sample in a study of T cell responses to AZD1222 COVID-19 vaccine. TCRdb's table, derived via immunoSEQ multiplex PCR, lists solely in-frame clones and lacks some. This table holds about 100,000 clones, about nine tenths found once. The sequenced sample was peripheral blood, obtained on day 0 of MenACWY control vaccination. The source is an adult in good health. CDR3s include the opening cysteine and the closing phenylalanine or tryptophan. A D gene is named only where the DNA matches it firmly. Size is omitted from some rows. Given values are once, few, many or a class for expanded clones.

J gene: TRBJ1-2; V gene: TRBV24-1; CDR3 length: 13; D gene: TRBD1; clone size: .; CDR3 protein: CATSETGGYGYTF; CDR3 DNA: TGTGCCACCAGTGAGACAGGGGGCTATGGCTACACCTTC
J gene: TRBJ1-5; V gene: TRBV10-1; CDR3 length: 14; D gene: TRBD1; clone size: .; CDR3 protein: CASSDGQVNQPQHF; CDR3 DNA: TGCGCCAGCAGCGATGGACAGGTCAATCAGCCCCAGCATTTT
J gene: TRBJ1-6; V gene: TRBV30; CDR3 length: 12; D gene: .; clone size: once; CDR3 protein: CAWRGANSPLHF; CDR3 DNA: TGTGCCTGGAGAGGAGCAAATTCACCCCTCCACTTT
J gene: TRBJ2-7; V gene: TRBV27; CDR3 length: 14; D gene: .; clone size: .; CDR3 protein: CASSRLGLGDEQYF; CDR3 DNA: TGTGCCAGCAGTCGATTAGGCCTCGGGGACGAGCAGTACTTC
J gene: TRBJ1-6; V gene: TRBV2; CDR3 length: 12; D gene: .; clone size: .; CDR3 protein: CASARYNSPLHF; CDR3 DNA: TGTGCCAGCGCTCGATATAATTCACCCCTCCACTTT
J gene: TRBJ2-1; V gene: TRBV6-4; CDR3 length: 15; D gene: .; clone size: .; CDR3 protein: CASSESTGTVNEQFF; CDR3 DNA: TGTGCCAGCAGTGAGTCTACGGGGACGGTGAATGAGCAGTTCTTC
J gene: TRBJ1-1; V gene: TRBV27; CDR3 length: 12; D gene: TRBD1; clone size: .; CDR3 protein: CASSPGTVPAFF; CDR3 DNA: TGTGCCAGCAGCCCCGGGACAGTGCCGGCTTTCTTT
J gene: TRBJ2-2; V gene: TRBV7-3; CDR3 length: 14; D gene: TRBD2; clone size: .; CDR3 protein: CASSPSGAVGELFF; CDR3 DNA: TGTGCCAGCAGCCCTAGCGGGGCGGTCGGGGAGCTGTTTTTT
J gene: TRBJ1-2; V gene: TRBV14; CDR3 length: 14; D gene: .; clone size: .; CDR3 protein: CASSPEGRKYGYTF; CDR3 DNA: TGTGCCAGCAGCCCTGAAGGCAGAAAATATGGCTACACCTTC
J gene: TRBJ2-7; V gene: TRBV30; CDR3 length: 16; D gene: TRBD1; clone size: .; CDR3 protein: CAWSPLFGQGFYEQYF; CDR3 DNA: TGTGCCTGGAGCCCTCTTTTCGGACAGGGGTTCTACGAGCAGTACTTC
J gene: TRBJ1-1; V gene: TRBV5-5; CDR3 length: 14; D gene: .; clone size: .; CDR3 protein: CASSVSSRNTEAFF; CDR3 DNA: TGTGCCAGCAGCGTTAGTTCACGCAACACTGAAGCTTTCTTT
J gene: TRBJ2-7; V gene: TRBV28; CDR3 length: 16; D gene: TRBD2; clone size: .; CDR3 protein: CASSPMKAGTSYEQYF; CDR3 DNA: TGTGCCAGCAGTCCTATGAAAGCGGGGACCTCCTACGAGCAGTACTTC
J gene: TRBJ2-1; V gene: TRBV11-3; CDR3 length: 15; D gene: .; clone size: .; CDR3 protein: CASSLDGGRGNEQFF; CDR3 DNA: TGTGCCAGCAGCTTAGATGGGGGGCGGGGAAATGAGCAGTTCTTC
J gene: TRBJ2-5; V gene: TRBV6-5; CDR3 length: 16; D gene: .; clone size: few; CDR3 protein: CASSYVSAPSWETQYF; CDR3 DNA: TGTGCCAGCAGTTACGTGTCAGCGCCGTCTTGGGAGACCCAGTACTTC
J gene: TRBJ1-2; V gene: TRBV5-4; CDR3 length: 13; D gene: .; clone size: few; CDR3 protein: CASSLGGSYGYTF; CDR3 DNA: TGTGCCAGCAGCTTGGGCGGATCCTATGGCTACACCTTC
J gene: TRBJ2-2; V gene: TRBV2; CDR3 length: 16; D gene: TRBD2; clone size: .; CDR3 protein: CASSGGGTGSTGELFF; CDR3 DNA: TGTGCCAGCAGCGGGGGGGGCACAGGATCCACCGGGGAGCTGTTTTTT
J gene: TRBJ1-1; V gene: TRBV7-2; CDR3 length: 16; D gene: .; clone size: .; CDR3 protein: CASSPPYGSGLDEAFF; CDR3 DNA: TGTGCCAGCAGCCCCCCGTATGGATCCGGGCTGGATGAAGCTTTCTTT
J gene: TRBJ2-3; V gene: TRBV7-3; CDR3 length: 15; D gene: .; clone size: .; CDR3 protein: CASSLALTSTDTQYF; CDR3 DNA: TGTGCCAGCAGCTTGGCCCTGACTAGCACAGATACGCAGTATTTT
J gene: TRBJ1-1; V gene: TRBV28; CDR3 length: 15; D gene: TRBD1; clone size: .; CDR3 protein: CASSLGTGANTEAFF; CDR3 DNA: TGTGCCAGCAGTTTAGGGACAGGGGCGAACACTGAAGCTTTCTTT
J gene: TRBJ1-5; V gene: TRBV30; CDR3 length: 16; D gene: TRBD1; clone size: .; CDR3 protein: CAWRGQGYSGNQPQHF; CDR3 DNA: TGTGCCTGGAGGGGACAGGGGTATTCGGGCAATCAGCCCCAGCATTTT
J gene: TRBJ1-2; V gene: TRBV7-9; CDR3 length: 13; D gene: .; clone size: .; CDR3 protein: CASSLAVDYGYTF; CDR3 DNA: TGTGCCAGCAGCTTAGCGGTGGATTATGGCTACACCTTC
J gene: TRBJ1-1; V gene: TRBV2; CDR3 length: 13; D gene: .; clone size: .; CDR3 protein: CASSASQYTEAFF; CDR3 DNA: TGTGCCAGCAGTGCCAGTCAGTACACTGAAGCTTTCTTT
J gene: TRBJ2-1; V gene: TRBV13; CDR3 length: 16; D gene: TRBD2; clone size: .; CDR3 protein: CASSLGLAGEDNEQFF; CDR3 DNA: TGTGCCAGCAGCTTAGGACTAGCGGGGGAGGATAATGAGCAGTTCTTC
J gene: TRBJ1-5; V gene: TRBV24-1; CDR3 length: 12; D gene: .; clone size: .; CDR3 protein: CATSDLGATQHF; CDR3 DNA: TGTGCCACCAGTGATTTGGGGGCCACCCAGCATTTT
J gene: TRBJ1-2; V gene: TRBV6-5; CDR3 length: 13; D gene: .; clone size: once; CDR3 protein: CASSETGIYGYTF; CDR3 DNA: TGTGCCAGCAGCGAGACAGGAATTTATGGCTACACCTTC
J gene: TRBJ1-2; V gene: TRBV29-1; CDR3 length: 12; D gene: .; clone size: few; CDR3 protein: CSVPGTGYGYTF; CDR3 DNA: TGCAGCGTTCCGGGGACGGGCTATGGCTACACCTTC
J gene: TRBJ2-1; V gene: TRBV9; CDR3 length: 16; D gene: TRBD1; clone size: .; CDR3 protein: CASSAGGTGDDNEQFF; CDR3 DNA: TGTGCCAGCAGCGCTGGGGGGACAGGAGATGACAATGAGCAGTTCTTC
J gene: TRBJ1-3; V gene: TRBV7-8; CDR3 length: 15; D gene: .; clone size: .; CDR3 protein: CASSLELTSGNTIYF; CDR3 DNA: TGTGCCAGCAGCTTAGAGTTGACCTCTGGAAACACCATATATTTT
J gene: TRBJ1-1; V gene: TRBV5-1; CDR3 length: 15; D gene: .; clone size: once; CDR3 protein: CASSPYGNMNTEAFF; CDR3 DNA: TGCGCCAGCAGCCCGTATGGTAACATGAACACTGAAGCTTTCTTT
J gene: TRBJ2-1; V gene: TRBV7-9; CDR3 length: 12; D gene: .; clone size: .; CDR3 protein: CASSWTDNEQFF; CDR3 DNA: TGTGCCAGCAGCTGGACGGACAATGAGCAGTTCTTC
J gene: TRBJ2-7; V gene: TRBV7-2; CDR3 length: 14; D gene: .; clone size: .; CDR3 protein: CASSPRQTAYEQYF; CDR3 DNA: TGTGCCAGCAGCCCCAGACAGACTGCCTACGAGCAGTACTTC
J gene: TRBJ1-1; V gene: TRBV2; CDR3 length: 10; D gene: .; clone size: .; CDR3 protein: CASSGPWAFF; CDR3 DNA: TGTGCCAGCAGCGGACCCTGGGCTTTCTTT
J gene: TRBJ1-1; V gene: TRBV7-2; CDR3 length: 16; D gene: .; clone size: .; CDR3 protein: CASSPLSITGNTEAFF; CDR3 DNA: TGTGCCAGCAGCCCCTTATCTATCACAGGGAACACTGAAGCTTTCTTT